The rows below give T cell receptor beta chains drawn from one sample of a study of regulatory T cells in long-lasting Graves disease. TCRdb reprocessed the multiplex PCR reads via MiXCR and lists one record per CDR3 protein. The sample includes about 530,000 distinct CDR3 sequences, 15% to 20% of them seen just once. This sample also belongs to another study, concerning T cells in Graves' hyperthyroidism and ophthalmopathy.

This specimen was peripheral blood mononuclear cells (PBMCs), taken at new diagnosis, from a patient treated with antithyroid drugs. All receptors derive from a woman aged 35-65 years with Graves disease. CDR3s include the opening cysteine and the closing phenylalanine or tryptophan. D genes are given only for firm matches. A row's size may be missing; if present it is once, few, many or a size class.

size	V	D	J	CDR3	DNA
NA	TRBV9	TRBD2	TRBJ2-7	CASSALGGGASYEQYF	TGTGCCAGCAGCGCCCTTGGCGGGGGGGCCTCCTACGAGCAGTACTTC
few	TRBV12-3/TRBV12-4	NA	TRBJ2-1	CASSLSPWTVNEQFF	TGTGCCAGCAGTTTATCGCCGTGGACAGTTAATGAGCAGTTCTTC
once	TRBV12-3/TRBV12-4	TRBD1	TRBJ1-6	CASSLIAGGTGSYNSPLHF	TGTGCCAGCAGTTTAATCGCAGGGGGCACGGGCTCCTATAATTCACCCCTCCACTTT
many	TRBV18	NA	TRBJ2-2	CASSEYVRTGELFF	TGTGCCAGCTCAGAGTACGTTCGCACCGGGGAGCTGTTTTTT
NA	TRBV7-9	TRBD2	TRBJ2-5	CASSRGRGGGEETQYF	TGTGCCAGCAGTCGGGGGCGGGGGGGAGGAGAAGAGACCCAGTACTTC
NA	TRBV6-2/TRBV6-3	NA	TRBJ2-3	CASSELPGHSSTDTQYF	TGTGCCAGCAGTGAACTTCCAGGACACTCAAGCACAGATACGCAGTATTTT
few	TRBV6-9	TRBD2	TRBJ2-3	CASSLLAGGPSDTQYF	TGTGCCAGCAGTTTGTTAGCGGGGGGGCCGTCAGATACGCAGTATTTT
few	TRBV27	NA	TRBJ1-2	CASGSGTNYGYTF	TGTGCCAGCGGCTCCGGGACAAATTATGGCTACACCTTC
few	TRBV28	TRBD1	TRBJ1-6	CASSGGQGGNSPLHF	TGTGCCAGCAGTGGGGGGCAGGGGGGCAATTCACCCCTCCACTTT
NA	TRBV11-3	NA	TRBJ1-3	CASSLHGGDGNTIYF	TGTGCCAGCAGTCTACATGGCGGGGATGGAAACACCATATATTTT
few	TRBV7-6	TRBD1	TRBJ2-7	CASSLGTGDVHEQYF	TGTGCCAGCAGCTTAGGGACAGGGGATGTCCACGAGCAGTACTTC
few	TRBV6-1	NA	TRBJ2-2	CASSEAPSTGELFF	TGTGCCAGCAGTGAAGCGCCTAGCACCGGGGAGCTGTTTTTT
NA	TRBV11-3	NA	TRBJ2-1	CASSLDRWTADYNEQFF	TGTGCCAGCAGCTTAGATAGATGGACAGCGGACTACAATGAGCAGTTCTTC
NA	TRBV19	TRBD2	TRBJ2-1	CASSSSSGRYNEQFF	TGTGCCAGTAGTAGTAGTAGCGGGAGATACAATGAGCAGTTCTTC
few	TRBV2	NA	TRBJ2-2	CASIQENTGELFF	TGTGCCAGCATCCAGGAAAACACCGGGGAGCTGTTTTTT
NA	TRBV28	NA	TRBJ2-2	CATMIGVRTGELFF	TGTGCCACCATGATAGGGGTGAGAACCGGGGAGCTGTTTTTT
many	TRBV3-1	TRBD2	TRBJ2-1	CASSQGRGSSYNEQFF	TGTGCCAGCAGCCAAGGGCGGGGGAGCTCCTACAATGAGCAGTTCTTC
NA	TRBV19	TRBD1	TRBJ1-5	CASSIQGARQPQHF	TGTGCCAGTAGTATACAGGGGGCAAGGCAGCCCCAGCATTTT
NA	TRBV5-1	NA	TRBJ2-5	CASSLEARKETQYF	TGCGCCAGCAGCTTGGAGGCCAGGAAAGAGACCCAGTACTTC
NA	TRBV4-1	NA	TRBJ1-1	CASRGAGSGEAFF	TGCGCCAGCCGAGGGGCAGGGTCGGGTGAAGCTTTCTTT
many	TRBV18	NA	TRBJ1-5	CASSPGGSVGQPQHF	TGTGCCAGCTCACCGGGAGGGTCAGTTGGCCAGCCCCAGCATTTT
few	TRBV20-1	NA	TRBJ2-7	CSAYRGDEQYF	TGCAGTGCATACAGAGGGGACGAGCAGTACTTC
many	TRBV6-1	NA	TRBJ1-1	CASSENTLGWNTEAFF	TGTGCCAGCAGTGAAAATACATTGGGATGGAACACTGAAGCTTTCTTT
many	TRBV28	NA	TRBJ1-2	CASSLRGSLYYGYTF	TGTGCCAGCAGTTTAAGGGGCAGCCTCTACTATGGCTACACCTTC
many	TRBV30	NA	TRBJ1-5	CAWSEGTSNQPQHF	TGTGCCTGGAGTGAAGGCACTAGCAATCAGCCCCAGCATTTT
NA	TRBV10-1	TRBD1	TRBJ2-7	CASSEVLGTGIHEQYF	TGCGCCAGCAGTGAGGTCCTCGGGACAGGTATCCACGAGCAGTACTTC
NA	TRBV18	TRBD1	TRBJ2-7	CASSPRPGTGAYEQYF	TGTGCCAGCTCACCGAGGCCCGGGACAGGGGCCTACGAGCAGTACTTC
few	TRBV7-9	NA	TRBJ1-5	CASRGPKGGRSNQPQHF	TGTGCCAGCAGGGGGCCAAAGGGGGGGCGTAGCAATCAGCCCCAGCATTTT
many	TRBV2	NA	TRBJ1-6	CASTGESNSPLHF	TGTGCCAGCACTGGGGAAAGCAATTCACCCCTCCACTTT
NA	TRBV11-2	NA	TRBJ1-4	CASRKTARGRNEKLFF	TGTGCCAGCAGGAAGACGGCCCGCGGACGAAATGAAAAACTGTTTTTT
NA	TRBV4-2	NA	TRBJ2-5	CASSQGINTREAQYF	TGTGCCAGCAGCCAAGGGATAAATACAAGAGAGGCCCAGTACTTC
many	TRBV12-3/TRBV12-4	TRBD1	TRBJ2-7	CASRGGGYEQYF	TGTGCCAGCAGAGGGGGCGGCTACGAGCAGTACTTC
NA	TRBV5-1	TRBD2	TRBJ2-3	CASSLLGAGAVDTQYF	TGCGCCAGCAGCCTTTTGGGAGCGGGGGCTGTAGATACGCAGTATTTT
few	TRBV4-1	NA	TRBJ2-1	CASSQDINSGREQFF	TGCGCCAGCAGCCAAGATATTAACAGTGGGCGGGAGCAGTTCTTC
few	TRBV29-1	NA	TRBJ2-3	CSVEDLFRDTQYF	TGCAGCGTTGAAGACTTATTCCGGGATACGCAGTATTTT
NA	TRBV29-1	TRBD2	TRBJ2-1	CSVRGGARSYNEQFF	TGCAGCGTCCGGGGGGGGGCTCGCTCCTACAATGAGCAGTTCTTC
NA	TRBV11-2	TRBD1	TRBJ1-1	CASSRGFGTGHTEAFF	TGTGCCAGCAGCCGGGGGTTTGGGACAGGGCACACTGAAGCTTTCTTT
many	TRBV3-1	NA	TRBJ2-7	CASSQSHLDYEQYF	TGTGCCAGCAGCCAAAGCCATCTGGATTACGAGCAGTACTTC
once	TRBV20-1	NA	TRBJ1-4	CSARGVGGFDEKLFF	TGCAGTGCTAGGGGGGTGGGAGGTTTTGATGAAAAACTGTTTTTT
many	TRBV7-9	NA	TRBJ1-1	CASSSRGGVEGTEAFF	TGTGCCAGCAGCTCACGGGGAGGAGTTGAGGGTACTGAAGCTTTCTTT
few	TRBV19	NA	TRBJ1-5	CASSWTSGNQPQHF	TGTGCCAGTAGTTGGACTTCGGGGAATCAGCCCCAGCATTTT
NA	TRBV12-5	NA	TRBJ2-7	CASGHAATYEQHF	TGTGCTAGTGGCCATGCCGCTACCTACGAGCAGCACTTC
NA	TRBV5-1	NA	TRBJ1-4	CASSLEGGGIGEKLFF	TGCGCCAGCAGCTTGGAGGGAGGGGGTATTGGCGAAAAACTGTTTTTT
medium-sized	TRBV12-3/TRBV12-4	NA	TRBJ2-5	CASSLVDSGWETQYF	TGTGCCAGCAGTTTGGTGGACTCCGGTTGGGAGACCCAGTACTTC
many	TRBV12-3/TRBV12-4	NA	TRBJ1-1	CASRTDKKNTEAFF	TGTGCCAGCAGGACGGACAAGAAGAACACTGAAGCTTTCTTT
many	TRBV28	TRBD2	TRBJ2-3	CASSTASGGRTDTQYF	TGTGCCAGCAGTACTGCTAGCGGGGGGAGGACAGATACGCAGTATTTT
few	TRBV12-3/TRBV12-4	NA	TRBJ2-5	CASSPIGGETQYF	TGTGCCAGCAGCCCTATAGGAGGAGAGACCCAGTACTTC